Below, 10 T cell receptor beta chains from the same sample are listed, as sequenced in a study of blood T cell repertoires in COVID-19. TCRdb's table, derived via immunoSEQ multiplex PCR, lists solely in-frame clones and lacks some. The sample includes roughly 25,000 clones, around 84% of them seen just once. Sequenced material: peripheral blood. These receptor sequences come from a woman over 75 with acute or convalescent COVID-19.

CDR3 in DNA: TGTGCCAGCTCCCGGCAGGGCACAGATACGCAGTATTTT. It specifies CASSRQGTDTQYF. The V and J genes are TRBV3-1 (or the pseudogene TRBV3-2) and TRBJ2-3; D is unresolved. The CDR3 length is 13 residues. CDR1 LGHDT and CDR2 YNNKEL come from the germline V gene (reference sequence). V shed 8 bases and J shed 1 base, with 10 bases lying between them.

The V gene is TRBV20-1, the J gene TRBJ2-7; 7 bases map to TRBD2. The J segment lost 7 bases and the V segment lost 7 bases, leaving 7 bases of the junction unmatched. From germline, CDR1 is DFQATT and CDR2 SNEGSKA (reference sequence). This CDR3 region has 11 residues. The CDR3 region is CSGEGESEQYF. The CDR3 nucleotides are TGCAGTGGGGAGGGAGAGAGTGAGCAGTACTTC.

This clone was detected only a few times. This rearrangement joins TRBV2 to TRBJ2-1, with TRBD2 as a possible D gene (6 bases). This CDR3 comprises 19 residues. The V and J ends lost 8 bases and 0 bases respectively, with 26 bases between them. Germline CDR1 and CDR2: SNHLY and FYNNEI. In DNA form, the CDR3 reads TGTGCCAGCGGAATAAACCGAAATTGGGACGGGAGCTCCTACAATGAGCAGTTCTTC. This gives the protein CASGINRNWDGSSYNEQFF. The full variable domain, its missing parts supplied by reference TRBV2 and TRBJ2-1, is EPEVTQTPSHQVTQMGQEVILRCVPISNHLYFYWYRQILGQKVEFLVSFYNNEISEKSEIFDDQFSVERPDGSNFTLKIRSTKLEDSAMYFCASGINRNWDGSSYNEQFFGPGTRLTVL.

The V call is TRBV5-1, the J call TRBJ1-1; the D is unclear. V was cut by 7 bases and J by 6 bases, with 16 bases left in between. The CDR3 has 13 amino acids. The germline gives CDR1 SGHRS, CDR2 YFSETQ. The CDR3 is CASRTDGGSEAFF. Here the CDR3 DNA reads TGCGCCAGCCGGACTGACGGAGGGTCTGAAGCTTTCTTT.

The genes are TRBV12-3 or TRBV12-4 and TRBJ1-2; the D gene is possibly TRBD1 (6 bases). The V end lost 4 bases, the J end lost 6 bases, and 12 bases lay between the germline ends. The CDR3 covers 13 residues. The CDR3: CASSSNRVDGYTF. DNA for the CDR3: TGTGCCAGCAGTTCCAACAGGGTCGATGGCTACACCTTC.

The V and J genes are TRBV25-1 and TRBJ2-3; 7 bases agree with TRBD2. The germline V gene has CDR1 MGHDK and CDR2 SYGVNS. The CDR3 contains 14 residues. The junction had 12 bases not matched to a gene; V was cut back by 7 bases and J by 8 bases. CDR3: CASTPFGASGTQYF. The CDR3 nucleotides are TGTGCCAGCACCCCATTCGGCGCTAGCGGTACGCAGTATTTT.

The chain uses TRBV19 and TRBJ2-7; D is possibly TRBD2 (5 bases). Germline V gene data show CDR1 as LNHDA and CDR2 as SQIVND (reference sequence). V was trimmed by 6 bases and J by 7 bases, leaving 10 bases between them. The CDR3 is made up of 11 amino acids. The CDR3 reads CASRGPGEQYF. Here the CDR3 DNA reads TGTGCCAGTAGAGGACCGGGGGAGCAGTACTTC.

The DNA of the CDR3 is TGTGCCAGCAGCCAAGTTGGACAGGGCAGAGATGGCTACACCTTC. It codes for CASSQVGQGRDGYTF. This sequence joins TRBV3-1 (or the pseudogene TRBV3-2) and TRBJ1-2, with TRBD1 matching 8 bases. V shed 1 base and J 6 bases; nucleotides not matched to a gene: 7. The CDR3 covers 15 residues. Germline V gives CDR1 LGHDT, CDR2 YNNKEL (reference sequence).

The chain joins TRBV30 to TRBJ1-2; 8 bases line up with TRBD1. This CDR3 has 12 amino acids. From germline, CDR1 is GTSNPN and CDR2 SVGIG (reference sequence). Losses at the gene ends were 4 bases for V and 11 bases for J; bases not matched to a gene: 9. The CDR3 nucleotides read TGTGCCTGGAACACCGGGACAGGCCTTTACACCTTC. It yields the protein CAWNTGTGLYTF.

V and J are TRBV30 and TRBJ1-1, with TRBD1 as a possible D gene (5 bases). The V end lost 3 bases, the J end lost 7 bases, and 12 bases lay between the germline ends. Germline values: CDR1 GTSNPN, CDR2 SVGIG (reference sequence). The CDR3 has 12 residues. As DNA, the CDR3 is TGTGCCTGGAGGGCTGGGGGGGGTGAAGCTTTCTTT. Translated: CAWRAGGGEAFF.